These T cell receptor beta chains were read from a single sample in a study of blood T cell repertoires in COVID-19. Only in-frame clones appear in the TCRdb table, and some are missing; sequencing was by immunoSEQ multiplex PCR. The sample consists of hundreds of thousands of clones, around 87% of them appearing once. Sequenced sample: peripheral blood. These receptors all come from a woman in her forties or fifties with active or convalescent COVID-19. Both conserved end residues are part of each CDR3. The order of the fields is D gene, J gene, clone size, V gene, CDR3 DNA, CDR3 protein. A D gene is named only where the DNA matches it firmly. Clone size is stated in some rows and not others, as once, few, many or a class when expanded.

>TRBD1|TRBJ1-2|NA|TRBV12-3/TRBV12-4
TGTGCCAGCGGGACAGGGGGTTTCGGCTACACCTTC
CASGTGGFGYTF
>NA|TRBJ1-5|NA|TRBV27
TGTGCCAGCAGTCAAGACACCAATCAGCCCCAGCATTTT
CASSQDTNQPQHF
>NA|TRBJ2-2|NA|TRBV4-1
TGCGCCAGCAGCCAAGCCCCACAAGGGGGCGGGGAGCTGTTTTTT
CASSQAPQGGGELFF
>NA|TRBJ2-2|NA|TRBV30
TGTGCCTGGAAATTGGCCGGGGCGAACACCGGGGAGCTGTTTTTT
CAWKLAGANTGELFF
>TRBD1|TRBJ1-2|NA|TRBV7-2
TGTGCCAGCAGCCCAGGGACAGGGGCGTATGGCTACACCTTC
CASSPGTGAYGYTF
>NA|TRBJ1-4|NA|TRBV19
TGTGCCAGTAGTACCACTCGAGGGGAAAAACTGTTTTTT
CASSTTRGEKLFF
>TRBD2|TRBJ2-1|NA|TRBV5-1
TGCGCCAGCAGCTTGACGGCGGGAGTTCACAATGAGCAGTTCTTC
CASSLTAGVHNEQFF
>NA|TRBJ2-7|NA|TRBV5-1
TGCGCCAGCAGCCTAACAGGAGGGATTAGTTCCCACGAGCAGTACTTC
CASSLTGGISSHEQYF
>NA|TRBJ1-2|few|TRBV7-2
TGTGCCAGCAGCTTAGACAGCTATGGCTACACCTTC
CASSLDSYGYTF
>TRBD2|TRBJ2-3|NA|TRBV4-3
TGCGCCAGCAGCCAGCATCCGGGACTAGCTGTAGATACGCAGTATTTT
CASSQHPGLAVDTQYF
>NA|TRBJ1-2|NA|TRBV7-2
TGTGCCAGCAGCTTAGTGGGGATGGACAGTTACTATGGCTACACCTTC
CASSLVGMDSYYGYTF
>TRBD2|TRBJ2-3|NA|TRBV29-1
TGCAGCGTAGCGACGGGACTAGGAGTCGTAGATACGCAGTATTTT
CSVATGLGVVDTQYF
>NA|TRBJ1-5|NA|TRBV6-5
TGTGCCAGCAGTTACTCCTGGTCAGGTAATCAGCCCCAGCATTTT
CASSYSWSGNQPQHF
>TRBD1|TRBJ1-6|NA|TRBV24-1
TGTGCCACCAGTGATGGAGGGACAGGTAATTCACCCCTCCACTTT
CATSDGGTGNSPLHF
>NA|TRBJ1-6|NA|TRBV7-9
TGTGCCAGCAGCTTAGCCGGGACAACTAATTCACCCCTCCACTTT
CASSLAGTTNSPLHF
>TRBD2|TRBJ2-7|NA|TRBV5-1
TGCGCCAGCAGCTTGATAACTAGCGGAACCTACGAGCAGTACTTC
CASSLITSGTYEQYF
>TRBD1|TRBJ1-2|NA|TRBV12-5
TGTGCTAGTGGTTTCGACAGGGTGGACGGCTCTGGCTACACCTTC
CASGFDRVDGSGYTF
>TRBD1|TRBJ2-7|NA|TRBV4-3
TGCGCCAGCAGCCAATCGGACAGGGGATCCTACGAGCAGTACTTC
CASSQSDRGSYEQYF
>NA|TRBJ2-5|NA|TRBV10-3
TGTGCCATCAGTGTTGGACAGAAACAAGAGACCCAGTACTTC
CAISVGQKQETQYF
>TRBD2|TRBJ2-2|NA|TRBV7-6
TGTGCCAGCAACGTGGGGGGGAAAAACACCGGGGAGCTGTTTTTT
CASNVGGKNTGELFF
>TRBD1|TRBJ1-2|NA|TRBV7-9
TGTGCCAGCAGCCCGGGACAGGGGCTTGGGGGCTACACCTTC
CASSPGQGLGGYTF
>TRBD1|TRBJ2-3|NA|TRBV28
TGTGCCAGCCTGACAGGGTGGGCAGATACGCAGTATTTT
CASLTGWADTQYF
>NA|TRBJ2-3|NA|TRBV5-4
TGTGCCAGCAGCATTCCGAGGGGCACAGATACGCAGTATTTT
CASSIPRGTDTQYF
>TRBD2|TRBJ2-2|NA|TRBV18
TGTGCCAGCTCACCGGGACTAGTCACGGCCGGGGAGCTGTTTTTT
CASSPGLVTAGELFF
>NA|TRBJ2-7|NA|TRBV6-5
TGTGCCAGCAGGCAAACCACAGACCTATACGAGCAGTACTTC
CASRQTTDLYEQYF
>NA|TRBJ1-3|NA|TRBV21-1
TGTGCCAGCAGCAAACACCACTTTTCGGGAAACACCATATATTTT
CASSKHHFSGNTIYF
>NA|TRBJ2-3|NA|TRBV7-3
TGTGCCAGCAGCTCCCCGGGGGAGCGAACAGATACGCAGTATTTT
CASSSPGERTDTQYF
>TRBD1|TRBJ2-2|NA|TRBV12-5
TGTGCTAGTGGTTGGGACAGGGACACCGGGGAGCTGTTTTTT
CASGWDRDTGELFF
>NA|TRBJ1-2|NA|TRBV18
TGTGCCAGCTCACCGAGTAGTCAGGATTTTATCCATGGCTACACCTTC
CASSPSSQDFIHGYTF
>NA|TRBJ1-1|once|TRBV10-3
TGTGCCATCAACGGGAAACCGAACACTGAAGCTTTCTTT
CAINGKPNTEAFF
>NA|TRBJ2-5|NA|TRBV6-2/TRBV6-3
TGTGCCAGCAGTTATGGGGCCACAGAGACCCAGTACTTC
CASSYGATETQYF
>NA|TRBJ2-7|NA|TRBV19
TGTGCCAGTACGGCAGGGGCGGCCTACGAGCAGTACTTC
CASTAGAAYEQYF
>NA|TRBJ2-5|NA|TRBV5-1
TGCGCCAGCAGCTTGGATGTCGGGGATTTGGAGACCCAGTACTTC
CASSLDVGDLETQYF
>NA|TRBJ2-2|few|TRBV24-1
TGTGCCACCAGTGATTTGAGCGGTTCTAACACCGGGGAGCTGTTTTTT
CATSDLSGSNTGELFF
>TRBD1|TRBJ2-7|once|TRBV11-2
TGTGCCAGCAGCTGGACGAACAGACAGGGCCTTGTTTACGAGCAGTACTTC
CASSWTNRQGLVYEQYF
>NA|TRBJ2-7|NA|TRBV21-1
TGTGCCAGCAACCTTAAAGGGAAATGGGGACAGGAAATCTACGAGCAGTACTTC
CASNLKGKWGQEIYEQYF
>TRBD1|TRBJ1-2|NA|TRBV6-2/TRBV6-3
TGTGCCAGCAGTTACGGAGGGGGCAACGTCTATGGCTACACCTTC
CASSYGGGNVYGYTF
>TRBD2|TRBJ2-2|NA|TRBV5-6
TGTGCCAGCAGCTGGGGCGGGGGTACCGCCGGGGAGCTGTTTTTT
CASSWGGGTAGELFF
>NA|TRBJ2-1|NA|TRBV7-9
TGTGCCAGCAGCTTAGATTTAATTTTGGCAGGCGGGGATCTTGAGCAGTTCTTC
CASSLDLILAGGDLEQFF
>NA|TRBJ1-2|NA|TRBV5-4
TGTGCCAGCAGCCAGGACAGCGACTATGGCTACACCTTC
CASSQDSDYGYTF